Listed here are 29 T cell receptor beta chains from one sample, sequenced in a study of Tregs in tolerant kidney transplant recipients. The protocol was immunoSEQ multiplex PCR, while the TCRdb copy is restricted to in-frame clones and leaves out a portion. The data contain fewer than 95,000 clones, roughly 93% of them seen just once; the ten biggest clones take up 1.5% to 2%. Mixed chimerism was transient after nonmyeloablative marrow transplants from related graft donors. Sequencing was performed on CD4+ T cells from blood (PBMCs), taken 12 months after the transplant. The receptors were gathered from a human patient who received a combined kidney and bone marrow transplant. Among the T cells, some may be from the graft donor.

This clone has just a few counts. CDR3 nucleotide sequence: TGTGCCAGCAGCCCCTCCGGGGGGGTAGCGGGAGAGGCCGAGCAGTACTTC. It translates to CASSPSGGVAGEAEQYF. This chain joins TRBV11-2 and TRBJ2-7, with TRBD2 matching 9 bases. The CDR3 sequence is 17 residues long. V lost 5 bases to trimming and J lost 6 bases; unmatched junction nucleotides: 17. In germline, CDR1 is SGHAT, CDR2 FQNNGV.

The chain employs TRBV5-1 and TRBJ2-1; 10 bases fit TRBD2. The CDR3 is 16 amino acids. CDR1 and CDR2 (germline): SGHRS, YFSETQ. With 4 bases clipped from V and 5 bases from J, the junction kept 9 bases outside the gene matches. The chain's CDR3 is CASSATLAGVNNEQFF. The CDR3 DNA sequence: TGCGCCAGCAGCGCGACCCTAGCGGGGGTTAACAATGAGCAGTTCTTC.

The genes are TRBV4-2 and TRBJ2-7, with 8 bases identical to TRBD2. Germline V CDR1 and CDR2: LGHNA, YNFKEQ. The trim removed 1 base at V and 7 bases at J, leaving 18 bases unmatched. The CDR3 loop spans 18 amino acids. The CDR3 region has the DNA TGTGCCAGCAGCCAAGTCCCGGGACTAGTCGGGGAACCTCGGGAGCAGTACTTC. Its protein is CASSQVPGLVGEPREQYF.

This clone was recorded only once. The V and J genes are TRBV4-1 and TRBJ2-5; TRBD2 matches at 10 bases. Germline V lookup: CDR1 MGHRA, CDR2 YSYEKL. The CDR3 covers 18 residues. V lost 0 bases, J lost 7 bases, and 14 bases stayed unmatched. CDR3 nucleotide sequence: TGCGCCAGCAGCCAAGATCAGCGGGAGGGATACAAGATCGGGACCCAGTACTTC. Its protein is CASSQDQREGYKIGTQYF.

The rearrangement links TRBV5-1 to TRBJ2-2; a possible D gene is TRBD1 (6 bases). Germline V CDR1 and CDR2: SGHRS, YFSETQ. The ends were cut back, 2 bases at V and 0 bases at J, with 14 bases in the middle. This CDR3 is 17 amino acids long. CDR3 sequence (DNA): TGCGCCAGCAGCTTTATGATTAGACAGGCGAACACCGGGGAGCTGTTTTTT. It translates to CASSFMIRQANTGELFF.

The chain has TRBV2 and TRBJ2-2, with 10 bases lining up with TRBD1. V lost 6 bases to trimming and J lost 4 bases; unmatched junction nucleotides: 5. This CDR3 has 15 residues. Germline lookup yields CDR1 SNHLY and CDR2 FYNNEI. The DNA for the CDR3 is TGTGCCAGCAGAACCGGGACAGGGGTCACCGGGGAGCTGTTTTTT. As protein: CASRTGTGVTGELFF.

This chain links TRBV27 with TRBJ2-2, with D tentatively TRBD1 (5 bases). Deletions cut 5 bases from V and 5 bases from J, with 9 bases between. The CDR3 sequence is 13 residues long. Germline V lookup: CDR1 MNHEY, CDR2 SMNVEV (reference sequence). CDR3 residues: CASSPQGTGELFF. CDR3 nucleotides: TGTGCCAGCAGTCCTCAGGGAACCGGGGAGCTGTTTTTT.

CDR3 DNA: TGTGCCAGCAGCTTAGGCAGGACCTACGAGCAGTACTTC. Translation gives CASSLGRTYEQYF. The gene calls are TRBV7-8 and TRBJ2-7, with no clear D. The germline CDR1 and CDR2 sequences are SGHVS and FQNEAQ. The CDR3 is 13 amino acids. V was shortened by 1 base and J by 2 bases, with 6 bases between the two germline ends.

The V gene is TRBV7-3, the J gene TRBJ1-3; 8 bases align to TRBD1. This CDR3 has 16 amino acids. Germline loops: CDR1 SGHTA, CDR2 FQGTGA. After removal of 5 bases from V and 1 base from J, the junction contained 7 bases not matched to a gene. The chain's CDR3 is CASSPGDRLSGNTIYF. The CDR3 nucleotides are TGTGCCAGCAGCCCCGGGGACAGGCTTTCTGGAAACACCATATATTTT.

J is TRBJ2-3 and V is TRBV4-1; 12 bases are a match to TRBD2. The CDR3 consists of 15 residues. Losses at the gene ends were 7 bases for V and 5 bases for J; bases not matched to a gene: 7. CDR1 is MGHRA, CDR2 YSYEKL, per germline. In nucleotides, the CDR3 is TGCGCCAGCACCAGACTAGCGGGGGTGAAAGATACGCAGTATTTT. Protein: CASTRLAGVKDTQYF.

The chain uses TRBV7-3 and TRBJ2-2; 9 positions agree with TRBD1. Looked up from germline, CDR1 is SGHTA and CDR2 is FQGTGA. V dropped 6 bases and J dropped 4; count of bases not matched to a gene: 9. This CDR3 comprises 16 residues. In DNA form, the CDR3 reads TGTGCCAGCAGTTCCAGGACAGGGGCAGTCACCGGGGAGCTGTTTTTT. Translating gives CASSSRTGAVTGELFF.

CDR3 residues: CASSLRTGQFLGEQYF. CDR3 nucleotides: TGTGCCAGCAGTTTAAGGACAGGGCAATTTCTGGGTGAGCAGTACTTC. V usage is TRBV28 and J usage is TRBJ2-7, with 8 bases identical to TRBD1. The germline V gene encodes CDR1 MDHEN and CDR2 SYDVKM. This CDR3 comprises 16 residues. With 2 bases clipped from V and 7 bases from J, the junction kept 13 bases outside the gene matches.

The chain joins TRBV4-1 to TRBJ2-5; 9 bases are a match to TRBD1. J gave up 4 bases and V 4 bases, and 10 bases lay outside the gene matches. The CDR3 runs 16 residues. The germline CDR1 and CDR2 sequences are MGHRA and YSYEKL. The CDR3 is CASSRIAGQGLETQYF. The CDR3, as DNA: TGCGCCAGCAGCCGAATAGCCGGACAGGGGCTAGAGACCCAGTACTTC.

The V call is TRBV6-5, the J call TRBJ1-1; D is uncertain. V was clipped by 2 bases and J by 4 bases, with 8 bases between them. The CDR3 consists of 13 residues. Germline values: CDR1 MNHEY, CDR2 SVGAGI. Written as DNA, the CDR3 is TGTGCCAGCAGTTACGTAGTTCTCACTGAAGCTTTCTTT. Protein: CASSYVVLTEAFF.

The rearrangement uses TRBV7-9 and TRBJ2-7, with TRBD2 as a possible D gene (5 bases). Trimming cost V 6 bases and J 0 bases, with 12 bases left between them. CDR3 length: 14 residues. Germline V gives CDR1 SEHNR, CDR2 FQNEAQ (reference sequence). The CDR3 DNA reads TGTGCCAGCAGGTTAAGCGGTTTCTCCTACGAGCAGTACTTC. Its translation: CASRLSGFSYEQYF.

The chain carries TRBV5-1 and TRBJ2-6; no clear D gene. The CDR3 length is 15 residues. In germline, CDR1 is SGHRS, CDR2 YFSETQ. V was clipped by 3 bases and J by 0 bases, with 7 bases between them. CDR3 amino acids: CASSSDNSGANVLTF. The CDR3 DNA reads as TGCGCCAGCAGCTCTGACAACTCTGGGGCCAACGTCCTGACTTTC.

This clone was seen once. The chain carries TRBV7-9 and TRBJ2-3; the match to TRBD2 covers 9 bases. This CDR3 spans 16 amino acids. The germline CDR1 and CDR2 sequences are SEHNR and FQNEAQ (reference sequence). The V gene end was trimmed by 1 base and the J gene end by 3 bases; junction bases not matched to a gene: 5. The CDR3 sequence is CASSLDLAGWTDTQYF. The CDR3 DNA is TGTGCCAGCAGCTTAGATCTAGCGGGATGGACAGATACGCAGTATTTT.

The chain couples TRBV11-3 to TRBJ2-7; D might be TRBD2 (6 bases). Trimming shortened V by 5 bases and J by 0 bases, and 14 bases separated the two germline ends. There are 15 residues in the CDR3. Germline CDR1 SGHNT, CDR2 YENEEA. DNA for the CDR3: TGTGCCAGCAGCCCTGATAGCGGCAGCTCCTACGAGCAGTACTTC. This codes for CASSPDSGSSYEQYF.

The CDR3 here is CASSSPTAPSREQYF. The CDR3 DNA reads TGTGCCAGCAGTTCTCCGACAGCACCCTCCCGGGAGCAGTACTTC. J is TRBJ2-5 and V is TRBV28; possible D gene TRBD2, 6 bases. The V end lost 4 bases, the J end lost 11 bases, and 23 bases lay between the germline ends. Germline V gives CDR1 MDHEN, CDR2 SYDVKM. The CDR3 runs 15 residues.

The chain links TRBV15 to TRBJ2-7, with TRBD1 as a possible D gene (6 bases). The CDR3 runs 16 residues. Per the germline V gene, CDR1 is LNHNV and CDR2 is YYDKDF (reference sequence). Trimming removed 3 bases from V and 6 bases from J, with 21 bases in between. The CDR3 spells CATSRDKRQDLGEQYF. As DNA, the CDR3 is TGTGCCACCAGCAGGGACAAACGACAGGATTTGGGCGAGCAGTACTTC.

This chain joins TRBV7-2 and TRBJ1-2, with D tentatively TRBD1 (6 bases). The CDR3 has 13 residues. CDR1 is SGHTA and CDR2 is FQGNSA in the germline V gene. V lost 5 bases and J 2 bases, leaving 9 bases between the germline ends. The CDR3 DNA reads TGTGCCAGCAGCACAGGGTTAAACTATGGCTACACCTTC. Amino acid sequence: CASSTGLNYGYTF.

This chain links TRBV28 with TRBJ2-5, with TRBD2 identical over 9 bases. With 4 bases clipped from V and 0 bases from J, the junction kept 3 bases outside the gene matches. CDR1 and CDR2 from the germline V gene are MDHEN and SYDVKM. The CDR3 runs 15 residues. Here the CDR3 reads CASSSSGGYQETQYF. CDR3 in DNA: TGTGCCAGCAGTTCGAGCGGGGGGTACCAAGAGACCCAGTACTTC.

A word on this clone: The same CDR3 arises from other DNA sequences in this sample as well. The chain joins TRBV4-3 to TRBJ1-6; tentative D call: TRBD1 (5 bases). Trimming removed 1 base at V and 13 bases at J, with 14 bases between. Looked up from germline, CDR1 is LGHNA and CDR2 is YSLEER. The CDR3 has 14 residues. The CDR3 region is CASSQVDSSSPLHF. The CDR3, as DNA: TGCGCCAGCAGCCAAGTTGACAGTAGCTCCCCCCTCCACTTT.

This clone turned up a few times. This chain uses TRBV6-5 with TRBJ1-4; tentatively, D is TRBD1 (6 bases). The CDR3 consists of 14 residues. The germline gives CDR1 MNHEY, CDR2 SVGAGI. V lost 6 bases and J 8 bases, leaving 16 bases between the germline ends. The CDR3 region is CASRLQGMSEKLFF. Written as DNA, the CDR3 is TGTGCCAGCAGACTACAGGGTATGAGCGAAAAACTGTTTTTT.

V and J are TRBV28 and TRBJ1-4; possibly TRBD1 for D (5 bases). Between the trimmed V and J ends, which lost 2 bases and 7 bases, there was a span of 14 bases. The CDR3 has 15 amino acids. Germline-derived CDR1 and CDR2 are MDHEN and SYDVKM. The CDR3 sequence is CASSLPLGRGEKLFF. CDR3 in DNA: TGTGCCAGCAGTTTACCTCTGGGGCGCGGTGAAAAACTGTTTTTT.

V usage is TRBV11-3 and J usage is TRBJ1-1, with 7 positions matching TRBD1. The germline CDR1 and CDR2 sequences are SGHNT and YENEEA. The V segment lost 6 bases and the J segment 6 bases; nucleotides outside the gene matches: 4. There are 12 residues in the CDR3. The CDR3 here is CASSRDRAEAFF. The CDR3 DNA reads as TGTGCCAGCAGTCGAGACAGGGCTGAAGCTTTCTTT.

V usage is TRBV7-2 and J usage is TRBJ2-1; D perhaps matches TRBD2 (6 bases). Germline V gene sequence: CDR1 SGHTA, CDR2 FQGNSA. The CDR3 loop spans 16 amino acids. With 4 bases removed from V and 2 bases from J, the gap between germline ends came to 15 bases. CDR3 sequence reads: CASSSRRASTYNEQFF. The CDR3 region has the DNA TGTGCCAGCAGCTCCCGGAGGGCAAGTACCTACAATGAGCAGTTCTTC.

The chain recombines TRBV7-3 with TRBJ2-3; 9 positions match TRBD2. V lost 6 bases, J lost 3 bases, and 7 bases stayed unmatched. Germline V gene data show CDR1 as SGHTA and CDR2 as FQGTGA. The CDR3 spans 15 residues. The CDR3 DNA reads as TGTGCCAGCAGGGCGGGGGGGGCCCCAACAGATACGCAGTATTTT. It specifies CASRAGGAPTDTQYF.

The chain joins TRBV21-1 to TRBJ2-3; the table gives TRBD1 as D, unverified against the DNA. TRBV21-1 is a known pseudogene. The CDR3 totals 17 residues. The CDR3 coding sequence is TGTGCCAGCAGCAAAGAGGGATGCAGGGGGCAGACAGATACGCAGTATTTT. Amino acid sequence: CASSKEGCRGQTDTQYF.